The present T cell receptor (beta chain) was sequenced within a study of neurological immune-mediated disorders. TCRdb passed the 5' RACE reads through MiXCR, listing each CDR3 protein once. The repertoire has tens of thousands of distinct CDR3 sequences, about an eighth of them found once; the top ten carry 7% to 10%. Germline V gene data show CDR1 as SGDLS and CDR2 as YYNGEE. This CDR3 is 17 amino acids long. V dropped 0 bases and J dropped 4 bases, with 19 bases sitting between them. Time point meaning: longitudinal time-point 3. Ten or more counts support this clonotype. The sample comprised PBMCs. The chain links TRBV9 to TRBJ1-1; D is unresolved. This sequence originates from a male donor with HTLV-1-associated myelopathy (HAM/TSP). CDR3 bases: TGTGCCAGCAGCGTAGATCGCGGTTGGGTCGGGAGCACTGAAGCTTTCTTT. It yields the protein CASSVDRGWVGSTEAFF. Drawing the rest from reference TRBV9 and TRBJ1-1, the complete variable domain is DSGVTQTPKHLITATGQRVTLRCSPRSGDLSVYWYQQSLDQGLQFLIQYYNGEERAKGNILERFSAQQFPDLHSELNLSSLELGDSALYFCASSVDRGWVGSTEAFFGQGTRLTVV.